This record covers a single TCR beta chain. Its specificity is unknown. The CDR3 extends over 14 amino acids. CDR1 GTSNPN and CDR2 SVGIG come from the germline V gene (reference sequence). V dropped 3 bases and J dropped 5 bases, with 13 bases sitting between them. This sample is part of a study of cytomegalovirus exposure and HLA in healthy donors. In the PCR, 60 Vbeta and 13 Jbeta primers were used. Libraries were prepared by immunoSEQ multiplex PCR; TCRdb keeps only in-frame clonotypes and omits some of them. The data contain under 200,000 clones, around 76% of them singletons. The study, taken as a whole, reports: A later analysis associated 16,000 or so TCR beta sequences with HLA alleles at a 0.05 false discovery rate.

The genes are TRBV30 and TRBJ1-4; D gene uncertain. The specimen sequenced was PBMCs. This TCR was sampled from a man in his sixties in good health and CMV-seronegative. The CDR3 sequence is CAWRILKKNEKLFF. CDR3 nucleotide sequence: TGTGCCTGGAGGATCCTAAAAAAAAATGAAAAACTGTTTTTT.